This entry lists 2 T cell receptor beta chains sequenced from one sample in a study of blood T cell repertoires in COVID-19. TCRdb's table, derived via immunoSEQ multiplex PCR, lists solely in-frame clones and lacks some. The sample includes fewer than 250,000 clones, roughly four fifths of them seen just once. Sequencing was carried out using peripheral blood. These TCRs come from a woman between 65 and 79 years old with acute or convalescent COVID-19.

Notes on this clone: Mismatch with germline at one junction end may stem from a read error. V and J are TRBV3-1 (or the pseudogene TRBV3-2) and TRBJ2-5; D perhaps matches TRBD2 (5 bases). The germline V gene has CDR1 LGHDT and CDR2 YNNKEL (reference sequence). CDR3 length equals 12 residues. The CDR3 loop reads CASSQGLAGVNF. The CDR3 region has the DNA TGTGCCAGCAGCCAAGGGCTGGCGGGCGTGAACTTC.

The chain combines TRBV27 with TRBJ1-2; no firm D call. The V end was cut by 3 bases, the J end by 5 bases, with 10 bases between. The CDR3 totals 13 residues. The V gene's germline CDR1 is MNHEY and CDR2 SMNVEV (reference sequence). The CDR3 DNA sequence: TGTGCCAGCAGTTTGGGCACAGCTTATGGCTACACCTTC. It yields the protein CASSLGTAYGYTF.